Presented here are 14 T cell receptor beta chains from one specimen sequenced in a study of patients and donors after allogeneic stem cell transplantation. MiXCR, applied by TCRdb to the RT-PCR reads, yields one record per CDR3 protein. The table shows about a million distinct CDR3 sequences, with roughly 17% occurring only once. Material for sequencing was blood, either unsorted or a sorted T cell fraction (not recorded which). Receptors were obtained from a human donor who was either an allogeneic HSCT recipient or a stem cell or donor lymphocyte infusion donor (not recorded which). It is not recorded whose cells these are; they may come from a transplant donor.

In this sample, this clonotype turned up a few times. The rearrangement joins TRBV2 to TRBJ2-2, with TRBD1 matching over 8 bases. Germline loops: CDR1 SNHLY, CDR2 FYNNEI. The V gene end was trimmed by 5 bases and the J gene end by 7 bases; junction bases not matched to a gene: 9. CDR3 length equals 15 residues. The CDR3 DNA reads TGTGCCAGCAGTCCGGACAGGGCGATTAGCGGGGAGCTGTTTTTT. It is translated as CASSPDRAISGELFF.

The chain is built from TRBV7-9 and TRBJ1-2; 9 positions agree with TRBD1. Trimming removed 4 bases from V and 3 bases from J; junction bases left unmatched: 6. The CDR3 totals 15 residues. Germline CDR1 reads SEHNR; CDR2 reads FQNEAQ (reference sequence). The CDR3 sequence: CASSSLRTGDYGYTF. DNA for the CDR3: TGTGCCAGCAGCTCCTTGAGGACAGGGGACTATGGCTACACCTTC. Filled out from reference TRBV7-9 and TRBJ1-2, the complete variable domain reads DTGVSQNPRHKITKRGQNVTFRCDPISEHNRLYWYRQTLGQGPEFLTYFQNEAQLEKSRLLSDRFSAERPKGSFSTLEIQRTEQGDSAMYLCASSSLRTGDYGYTFGSGTRLTVV.

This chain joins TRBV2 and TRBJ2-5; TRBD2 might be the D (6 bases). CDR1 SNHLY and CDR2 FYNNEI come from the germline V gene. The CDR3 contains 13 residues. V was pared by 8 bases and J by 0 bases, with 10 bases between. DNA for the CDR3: TGTGCCAGCGGATGGACTAACCAAGAGACCCAGTACTTC. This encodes CASGWTNQETQYF. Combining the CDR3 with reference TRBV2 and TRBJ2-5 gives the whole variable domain EPEVTQTPSHQVTQMGQEVILRCVPISNHLYFYWYRQILGQKVEFLVSFYNNEISEKSEIFDDQFSVERPDGSNFTLKIRSTKLEDSAMYFCASGWTNQETQYFGPGTRLLVL.

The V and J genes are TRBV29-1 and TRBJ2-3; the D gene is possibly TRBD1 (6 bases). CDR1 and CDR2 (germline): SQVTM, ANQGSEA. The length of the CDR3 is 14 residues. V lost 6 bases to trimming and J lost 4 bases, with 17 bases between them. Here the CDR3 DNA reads TGCAGCGTAAACCGGGACAAGGGCGCAGATACGCAGTATTTT. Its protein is CSVNRDKGADTQYF.

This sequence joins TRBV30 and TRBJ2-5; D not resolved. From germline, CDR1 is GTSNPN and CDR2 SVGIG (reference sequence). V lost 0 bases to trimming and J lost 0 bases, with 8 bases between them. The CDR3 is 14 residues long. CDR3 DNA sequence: TGTGCCTGGAGTGTACTGGGATACCAAGAGACCCAGTACTTC. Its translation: CAWSVLGYQETQYF.

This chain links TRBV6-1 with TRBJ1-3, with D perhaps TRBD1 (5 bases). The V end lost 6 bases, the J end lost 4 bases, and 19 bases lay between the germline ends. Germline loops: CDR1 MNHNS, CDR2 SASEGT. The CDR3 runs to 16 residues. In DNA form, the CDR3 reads TGTGCCAGCAGACCAGCTAAGCCAGGGCAAGGAAACACCATATATTTT. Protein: CASRPAKPGQGNTIYF.

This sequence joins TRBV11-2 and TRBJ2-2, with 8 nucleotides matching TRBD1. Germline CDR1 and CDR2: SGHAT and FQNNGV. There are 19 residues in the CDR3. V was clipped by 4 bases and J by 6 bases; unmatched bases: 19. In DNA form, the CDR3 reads TGTGCCAGCAGCTCCTCTAGAAGGACAGGGAATTTTGTGGCCGGGGAGCTGTTTTTT. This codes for CASSSSRRTGNFVAGELFF.

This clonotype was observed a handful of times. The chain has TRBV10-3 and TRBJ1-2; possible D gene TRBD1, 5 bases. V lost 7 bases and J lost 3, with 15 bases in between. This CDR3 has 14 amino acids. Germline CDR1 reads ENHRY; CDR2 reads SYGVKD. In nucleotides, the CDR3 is TGTGCCATCAAGCCCCAGGGCGAGGACTATGGCTACACCTTC. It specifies CAIKPQGEDYGYTF.

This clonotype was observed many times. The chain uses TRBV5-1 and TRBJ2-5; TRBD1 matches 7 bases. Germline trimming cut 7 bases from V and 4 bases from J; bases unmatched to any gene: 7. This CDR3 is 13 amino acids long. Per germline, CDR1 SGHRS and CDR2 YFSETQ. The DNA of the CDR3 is TGCGCCAGCCGGACAGGTCAGGTAGAGACCCAGTACTTC. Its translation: CASRTGQVETQYF.

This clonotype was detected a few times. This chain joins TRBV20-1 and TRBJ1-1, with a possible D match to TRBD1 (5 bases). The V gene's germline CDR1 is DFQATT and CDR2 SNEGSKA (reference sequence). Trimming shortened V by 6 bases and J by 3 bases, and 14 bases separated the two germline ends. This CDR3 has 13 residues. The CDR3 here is CSARQLFYTEAFF. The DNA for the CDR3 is TGCAGTGCCAGACAGCTATTTTACACTGAAGCTTTCTTT.

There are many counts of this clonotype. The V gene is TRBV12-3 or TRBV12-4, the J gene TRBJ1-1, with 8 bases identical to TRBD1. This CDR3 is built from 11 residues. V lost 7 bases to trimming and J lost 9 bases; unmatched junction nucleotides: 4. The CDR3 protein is CASITGGKAFF. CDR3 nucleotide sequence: TGTGCCAGCATTACAGGGGGGAAAGCTTTCTTT.

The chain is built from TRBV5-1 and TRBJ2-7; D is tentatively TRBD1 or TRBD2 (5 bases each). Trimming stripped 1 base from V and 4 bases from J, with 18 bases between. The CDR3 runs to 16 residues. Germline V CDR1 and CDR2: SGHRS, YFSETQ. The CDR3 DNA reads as TGCGCCAGCAGCTTGTTCCTTTCGGGACGGGCTTACGAGCAGTACTTC. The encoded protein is CASSLFLSGRAYEQYF.

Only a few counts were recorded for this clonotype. CDR3 in DNA: TGTGCCAGCAGCCAGAGGACAGCCATGAACACCGGGGAGCTGTTTTTT. This sequence encodes CASSQRTAMNTGELFF. The rearrangement uses TRBV3-1 and TRBJ2-2, with D possibly TRBD1 on 6 matching bases. Germline V gene lookup returns CDR1 LGHDT and CDR2 YNNKEL (reference sequence). The length of the CDR3 is 16 residues. V gave up 3 bases and J gave up 1 base, with 12 bases separating them.

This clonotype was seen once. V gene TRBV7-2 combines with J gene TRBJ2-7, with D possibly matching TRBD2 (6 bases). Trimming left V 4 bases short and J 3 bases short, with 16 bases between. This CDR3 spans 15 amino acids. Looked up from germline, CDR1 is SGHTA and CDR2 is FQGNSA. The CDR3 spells CASSSATGLIYEQYF. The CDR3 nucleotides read TGTGCCAGCAGCTCCGCGACGGGACTTATCTACGAGCAGTACTTC.